Each of the 21 T cell receptor beta chains below was sequenced from the same sample in a study of blood T cells in healthy people across ages. For the second PCR, which ran for 7 to 11 cycles, a sample-barcoded 5' primer and a J-beta primer mix were used. TCRdb re-derived calls from the 5' RACE reads in MiXCR, one entry per CDR3 protein. The data show 1.5 million to 2 million distinct CDR3 sequences, roughly 32% seen once. Sequenced sample: blood. The receptors were sampled from a woman in her 30s in good health.

In the case of this clonotype: This may come from a read error, since a much larger clone is one base off. The rearrangement joins TRBV29-1 to TRBJ2-7, with TRBD1 identical over 9 bases. The V segment lost 6 bases and the J segment 2 bases; nucleotides outside the gene matches: 8. The CDR3 runs to 14 residues. Germline CDR1 SQVTM, CDR2 ANQGSEA. CDR3 region: CSVGDRGEAYEQYF. For the CDR3, the DNA is TGCAGCGTGGGTGACAGGGGGGAGGCCTACGAGCAGTACTTC.

This clonotype was observed once. The genes are TRBV6-2 or TRBV6-3 and TRBJ1-2; D is possibly TRBD1 (5 bases). The CDR3 loop spans 12 amino acids. Germline CDR1 reads MNHEY; CDR2 reads SVGEGT. V was clipped by 6 bases and J by 6 bases, with 11 bases between them. The CDR3 here is CASRSGNHGYTF. The DNA of the CDR3 is TGTGCCAGCAGGTCAGGGAACCATGGCTACACCTTC.

V and J are TRBV6-2 or TRBV6-3 and TRBJ2-7, with 13 nucleotides matching TRBD2. This CDR3 has 16 amino acids. Germline V lookup: CDR1 MNHEY, CDR2 SVGEGT. J was trimmed by 2 bases and V by 6 bases; bases with no gene match: 7. CDR3 region: CASRDGGTSGTYEQYF. CDR3 DNA sequence: TGTGCCAGCAGAGACGGGGGGACTAGCGGGACCTACGAGCAGTACTTC.

This clonotype turned up a few times. This rearrangement joins TRBV28 to TRBJ2-3, with no clear D. Trimming removed 3 bases at V and 2 bases at J, with 9 bases between. There are 14 residues in the CDR3. In germline, CDR1 is MDHEN, CDR2 SYDVKM. The chain's CDR3 is CASSLKAITDTQYF. CDR3 coding DNA: TGTGCCAGCAGTTTGAAGGCCATCACAGATACGCAGTATTTT.

This rearrangement joins TRBV12-3 or TRBV12-4 to TRBJ2-7; a weak D match, TRBD1 (6 bases). The CDR3 runs 13 residues. Trimming left V 5 bases short and J 7 bases short, with 15 bases between. The CDR3 bases are TGTGCCAGCAGTGACGGGACAAGGGGGGAGCAGTACTTC. Amino acid sequence: CASSDGTRGEQYF.

V and J are TRBV5-1 and TRBJ2-3, with TRBD2 identical over 7 bases. Germline CDR1 is SGHRS and CDR2 is YFSETQ. V trimming: 3 bases; J trimming: 8 bases; junction bases outside the gene matches: 15. The CDR3 totals 16 residues. The CDR3: CASSSEVVAGEGTQYF. The CDR3 DNA reads as TGCGCCAGCAGCTCCGAGGTAGTTGCGGGAGAGGGTACGCAGTATTTT.

As DNA, the CDR3 is TGCGCCAGCAGCTTGGTTCGGGAGGGCTTCGGGGAGACCCAGTACTTC. This gives the protein CASSLVREGFGETQYF. This chain links TRBV5-1 with TRBJ2-5; 8 bases are a match to TRBD2. The CDR3 totals 16 residues. Trimming took 0 bases from V and 5 from J; bases not matched to a gene: 9. The germline V gene encodes CDR1 SGHRS and CDR2 YFSETQ.

Only a few counts were recorded for this clonotype. The J gene is TRBJ1-1, the V gene TRBV6-1, with a possible D match to TRBD1 (6 bases). Germline CDR1 and CDR2: MNHNS and SASEGT. V shed 4 bases and J shed 8 bases, with 11 bases lying between them. This CDR3 has 12 amino acids. In nucleotides, the CDR3 is TGTGCCAGCAGTGGAACAGGGATCGAAGCTTTCTTT. Its translation: CASSGTGIEAFF.

The CDR3: CASSKPPGQIYGYTF. As DNA, the CDR3 is TGTGCCAGCAGCAAGCCTCCGGGACAGATCTATGGCTACACCTTC. The J gene is TRBJ1-2, the V gene TRBV7-3; 7 bases map to TRBD1. This CDR3 has 15 amino acids. Per the germline V gene, CDR1 is SGHTA and CDR2 is FQGTGA. V lost 5 bases and J lost 4; bases outside the gene matches: 10.

This sequence joins TRBV4-1 and TRBJ2-5, with 7 bases matching TRBD2. The CDR3 is made up of 16 amino acids. V gave up 1 base and J gave up 7 bases; unmatched junction bases: 12. CDR1 and CDR2 (germline): MGHRA, YSYEKL. The CDR3 DNA reads TGCGCCAGCAGCCAAGCGGCGGGGGTCATCTCGGGGACCCAGTACTTC. This encodes CASSQAAGVISGTQYF.

The chain carries TRBV27 and TRBJ2-5; TRBD2 agrees at 7 bases. The J call is doubtful: the DNA matches TRBJ2-7 better. This CDR3 region has 16 residues. Germline values: CDR1 MNHEY, CDR2 SMNVEV (reference sequence). CDR3 in DNA: TGTGCCAGCAGTCCCCTTACGTGGGAGGGGACCTACGAGCAGTACTTC. Amino acid sequence: CASSPLTWEGTYEQYF.

Turning to this clonotype: An end of the junction does not agree with germline; a read error may underlie this. The J gene is TRBJ1-2, the V gene TRBV20-1; no reliable D call. The CDR3 has 13 amino acids. Germline CDR1 is DFQATT and CDR2 is SNEGSKA (reference sequence). This CDR3 reads CRARDLPPRGYTF. For the CDR3, the DNA is TGCCGTGCTAGAGATTTACCACCACGGGGCTACACCTTC.

Written as DNA, the CDR3 is TGTGCCAGCAGCTTAGGGGCAGGGAGGGATGGCTACACCTTC. It is translated as CASSLGAGRDGYTF. The chain joins TRBV7-8 to TRBJ1-2, with TRBD1 as a possible D gene (5 bases). Germline V lookup: CDR1 SGHVS, CDR2 FQNEAQ. With 1 base removed from V and 6 bases from J, the gap between germline ends came to 12 bases. The CDR3 is 14 residues long.

This clonotype has more than one count but fewer than ten. V is TRBV20-1 and J is TRBJ2-1; a possible D gene is TRBD2 (11 bases). Trimming cost V 0 bases and J 4 bases, with 28 bases left between them. This CDR3 region has 20 residues. Per germline, CDR1 DFQATT and CDR2 SNEGSKA (reference sequence). The CDR3 loop reads CSARDLGTGVPSGRYNEQFF. For the CDR3, the DNA is TGCAGTGCTAGAGATCTCGGGACAGGGGTCCCTAGCGGGAGGTACAATGAGCAGTTCTTC.

CDR3 coding DNA: TGCAGTGCTGCGACAGGGGCCCTCGGGGACACTGAAGCTTTCTTT. Its protein product is CSAATGALGDTEAFF. The J gene is TRBJ1-1, the V gene TRBV20-1; 8 bases align to TRBD1. Germline loops: CDR1 DFQATT, CDR2 SNEGSKA (reference sequence). V shed 5 bases, J shed 3 bases, and the junction held 11 bases outside the gene matches. The CDR3 length is 15 residues.

This clonotype has a handful of counts. The V call is TRBV29-1, the J call TRBJ1-2, with 7 bases identical to TRBD1. Germline lookup yields CDR1 SQVTM and CDR2 ANQGSEA. The CDR3 totals 12 residues. The CDR3 bases are TGCAGAGGTGGAGAGGGGGCAAGGGGCTACACCTTC. Translated: CRGGEGARGYTF.

V is TRBV7-2 and J is TRBJ2-2, with 9 bases lining up with TRBD2. Germline CDR1 reads SGHTA; CDR2 reads FQGNSA. The junction had 7 bases not matched to a gene; V was cut back by 2 bases and J by 6 bases. This CDR3 has 16 residues. The CDR3 loop is CASSLLGLAPSGELFF. The CDR3 DNA reads as TGTGCCAGCAGCTTATTGGGACTAGCTCCATCCGGGGAGCTGTTTTTT.

The CDR3 loop reads CASSGGLTETYEQYF. The CDR3 bases are TGTGCCAGCAGCGGGGGACTAACGGAGACCTACGAGCAGTACTTC. The V gene is TRBV5-6, the J gene TRBJ2-7; 7 positions match TRBD2. V was pared by 4 bases and J by 2 bases, with 9 bases of the junction left unmatched. The CDR3 loop spans 15 amino acids. Looked up from germline, CDR1 is SGHDT and CDR2 is YYEEEE.

This chain joins TRBV5-1 and TRBJ1-2; TRBD1 is a possible D gene (6 bases). Germline V gene data show CDR1 as SGHRS and CDR2 as YFSETQ. The CDR3 is 15 residues long. Trimming removed 0 bases at V and 2 bases at J, with 11 bases between. CDR3 bases: TGCGCCAGCAGCTTGGATCCAGGGGAGAACTATGGCTACACCTTC. Protein product: CASSLDPGENYGYTF.

This clonotype has at least ten counts. The chain recombines TRBV29-1 with TRBJ2-1, with a weak D call TRBD2 (5 bases). The CDR3 runs 15 residues. Germline values: CDR1 SQVTM, CDR2 ANQGSEA. V was clipped by 5 bases and J by 0 bases, with 14 bases between them. Here the CDR3 DNA reads TGCAGCGTTCACCCCCCGGGGTACTCCTACAATGAGCAGTTCTTC. It specifies CSVHPPGYSYNEQFF.

V gene TRBV11-2 combines with J gene TRBJ1-4, with D perhaps matching TRBD1 (5 bases). Germline CDR1 reads SGHAT; CDR2 reads FQNNGV. Trimming cost V 1 base and J 8 bases, with 14 bases left between them. The CDR3 runs to 15 residues. The CDR3 DNA reads as TGTGCCAGCAGCTTAGGACCAGGGCCGCGGGAAAAACTGTTTTTT. It encodes CASSLGPGPREKLFF.